The 10 T cell receptor beta chains presented below share a single source sample, sequenced in a study of blood T cell repertoires in COVID-19. The method was immunoSEQ multiplex PCR; TCRdb's version includes in-frame clones alone and lacks a portion of them. The table records about 250,000 clones, approximately 90% of them present only once. The sample consisted of PBMCs or T cells enriched from blood (not recorded which). The receptor source for this set is a woman in her 50s who had recovered from COVID-19.

The J gene is TRBJ2-5, the V gene TRBV18; weak D call: TRBD2 (6 bases). The length of the CDR3 is 14 residues. V lost 6 bases, J lost 5 bases, and 16 bases lay in between. The V gene's germline CDR1 is KGHSH and CDR2 LQKENI. The CDR3 region has the DNA TGTGCCAGCTCCCAAAAGACAAGCGGGGAGACCCAGTACTTC. Encoded protein: CASSQKTSGETQYF.

The gene calls are TRBV6-2 or TRBV6-3 and TRBJ1-5, with TRBD1 identical over 8 bases. J was trimmed by 2 bases and V by 6 bases; bases with no gene match: 12. Germline V CDR1 and CDR2: MNHEY, SVGEGT. The CDR3 length is 17 residues. CDR3 DNA sequence: TGTGCCAGCAGCCACCGGCAGGGGGCTTACGGCAATCAGCCCCAGCATTTT. Translating gives CASSHRQGAYGNQPQHF.

This clone occurred once. The chain joins TRBV7-9 to TRBJ2-3; D is unresolved. Germline loops: CDR1 SEHNR, CDR2 FQNEAQ (reference sequence). V was trimmed by 1 base and J by 5 bases, leaving 13 bases between them. This CDR3 has 15 residues. Written as DNA, the CDR3 is TGTGCCAGCAGCTTAGGCTCGTTGCCGGGAGATACGCAGTATTTT. This codes for CASSLGSLPGDTQYF. The full variable domain, rest sourced from reference TRBV7-9 and TRBJ2-3, is DTGVSQNPRHKITKRGQNVTFRCDPISEHNRLYWYRQTLGQGPEFLTYFQNEAQLEKSRLLSDRFSAERPKGSFSTLEIQRTEQGDSAMYLCASSLGSLPGDTQYFGPGTRLTVL.

The chain has TRBV11-1 and TRBJ1-2; TRBD1 matches at 7 bases. With 5 bases clipped from V and 7 bases from J, the junction kept 4 bases outside the gene matches. From germline, CDR1 is SGHAT and CDR2 FQDESV (reference sequence). The CDR3 is 12 residues long. CDR3 sequence: CASSLGQAGYTF. CDR3 in DNA: TGTGCCAGCAGCCTCGGACAGGCTGGCTACACCTTC.

The J gene is TRBJ1-5, the V gene TRBV27, with 7 bases lining up with TRBD1. The CDR3 runs 14 residues. J was trimmed by 11 bases and V by 2 bases; bases with no gene match: 9. Germline assignment: CDR1 MNHEY and CDR2 SMNVEV (reference sequence). This CDR3 reads CASSLPGQPSSQHF. The CDR3 DNA reads TGTGCCAGCAGTTTACCGGGACAGCCCTCGTCCCAGCATTTT.

J is TRBJ2-7 and V is TRBV6-2 or TRBV6-3, with D possibly being TRBD2 (6 bases). CDR3 length equals 14 residues. CDR1 and CDR2 from the germline V gene are MNHEY and SVGEGT. Trimming removed 5 bases at V and 3 bases at J, with 14 bases between. The CDR3 region is CASSGRDWDYEQYF. CDR3 DNA sequence: TGTGCCAGCAGTGGCCGGGACTGGGACTACGAGCAGTACTTC.

V usage is TRBV9 and J usage is TRBJ1-6; D not certain. Germline V gene sequence: CDR1 SGDLS, CDR2 YYNGEE. The CDR3 sequence is 12 residues long. The V end lost 0 bases, the J end lost 10 bases, and 5 bases lay between the germline ends. In nucleotides, the CDR3 is TGTGCCAGCAGCGTAGGGAGCTCACCCCTCCACTTT. Residues: CASSVGSSPLHF.

A single count supports this clone. The chain recombines TRBV19 with TRBJ1-5, with D possibly being TRBD1 (6 bases). V shed 7 bases and J shed 0 bases, with 16 bases lying between them. Germline V gives CDR1 LNHDA, CDR2 SQIVND (reference sequence). CDR3 length: 16 residues. CDR3 in DNA: TGTGCCAGTACGACAGGCAAATCCCATAGCAATCAGCCCCAGCATTTT. Translated: CASTTGKSHSNQPQHF.

Worth noting for this clone: Additional DNA sequences in this sample encode the identical CDR3. The chain is built from TRBV24-1 and TRBJ1-2; 7 nucleotides align to TRBD1. Germline V gene sequence: CDR1 KGHDR, CDR2 SFDVKD. The V and J ends lost 5 bases and 4 bases, in that order; junction bases with no gene match: 6. This CDR3 is 14 amino acids long. The CDR3 region is CATSARQGSYGYTF. In DNA, the CDR3 is TGTGCCACCAGTGCGAGACAGGGTAGCTATGGCTACACCTTC.

The V gene is TRBV7-9, the J gene TRBJ2-1; 8 nucleotides line up with TRBD2. V trimming: 2 bases; J trimming: 0 bases; junction bases outside the gene matches: 3. This CDR3 region has 16 residues. Germline assignment: CDR1 SEHNR and CDR2 FQNEAQ (reference sequence). In DNA form, the CDR3 reads TGTGCCAGCAGCTTAAGGCGGGAGGACTCCTACAATGAGCAGTTCTTC. Protein: CASSLRREDSYNEQFF.